The rows below give T cell receptor beta chains drawn from one sample of a study of blood T cell repertoires in COVID-19. Clones were read by immunoSEQ multiplex PCR, and TCRdb kept only the in-frame ones, dropping some. In the table there are some 150,000 clones, roughly three quarters of which are singletons. Specimen: peripheral blood. Receptor source: a woman aged 70-85 years with COVID-19, enrolled during active disease. The CDR3 runs from the conserved cysteine through the conserved F or W. Each record gives: J gene, D gene, clone size, V gene, CDR3 DNA, CDR3 protein. The D gene is left open where the match is weak. Clone size is shown for a subset of rows, as once, few, many or a class of expanded clone.

TRBJ1-3 TRBD1 - TRBV12-5 TGTGCTAGTGGTTTGGTACTGGGACAGAGCCCAAACACCATATATTTT CASGLVLGQSPNTIYF
TRBJ2-1 - - TRBV6-5 TGTGCCAGCAGTAACCGGAACTACTTCAATGAGCAGTTCTTC CASSNRNYFNEQFF
TRBJ2-7 TRBD1 few TRBV3-1/TRBV3-2 TGTGCCAGCAGCCGCGGACAGGGGGCTAAGGAGTACTTC CASSRGQGAKEYF
TRBJ2-7 - - TRBV6-2/TRBV6-3 TGTGCCAGCAGCACCCCTCCCCGAGGGACCTACGAGCAGTACTTC CASSTPPRGTYEQYF
TRBJ1-1 TRBD1 once TRBV2 TGTGCCAGCAAGTGGGGACAGGGCGGTATTGAAGCTTTCTTT CASKWGQGGIEAFF
TRBJ1-1 TRBD1 - TRBV27 TGTGCCAGCACTTCCTCCGGGACAGGGAATGAAGCTTTCTTT CASTSSGTGNEAFF
TRBJ1-1 - few TRBV1 TGCACCAGCAGCCAAGAAGGGCCAGGAGGGAACACTGAAGCTTTCTTT CTSSQEGPGGNTEAFF
TRBJ2-3 - - TRBV10-3 TGTGCCATCAGTGAGCTCGGCAGGGGAGGGACAGATACGCAGTATTTT CAISELGRGGTDTQYF
TRBJ1-2 - few TRBV25-1 TGTGCCAGCAGCCCAGGGGTGGGTGGCTACACCTTC CASSPGVGGYTF
TRBJ1-2 - - TRBV4-1 TGCGCCAGCAGCCCAGACACAGACTATGGCTACACCTTC CASSPDTDYGYTF
TRBJ1-4 TRBD1 - TRBV3-1/TRBV3-2 TGTGCCAGCAGCCGACGGACAGGGAATAATGAAAAACTGTTTTTT CASSRRTGNNEKLFF
TRBJ2-2 - - TRBV5-6 TGTGCCAGCAGCTTGCTCAGTGGTCACGGGGAGCTGTTTTTT CASSLLSGHGELFF
TRBJ2-7 - few TRBV10-3 TGTGCCATCAGGAACCGAATGGGAACAGGGAGCTCCTACGAGCAGTACTTC CAIRNRMGTGSSYEQYF
TRBJ1-2 - - TRBV9 TGTGCCAGCAGCCCTTCTACCGAGAACTATGGCTACACCTTC CASSPSTENYGYTF
TRBJ1-3 TRBD1 - TRBV5-1 TGCGCCAGCAGCATCTCAGGGGGAAACGGGAACACCATATATTTT CASSISGGNGNTIYF
TRBJ1-2 TRBD1 - TRBV2 TGTGCCAGCAGCGATGGGCAGGGGGCCGGCTATGGCTACACCTTC CASSDGQGAGYGYTF
TRBJ1-1 - - TRBV5-8 TGTGCCAGCAGCTTCAATACAGGGACTGAAGCTTTCTTT CASSFNTGTEAFF
TRBJ2-2 - - TRBV7-9 TGTGCCAGCACCACCAGGGGGAACACCGGGGAGCTGTTTTTT CASTTRGNTGELFF
TRBJ1-6 - - TRBV11-2 TGTGCCAGCAGCTTAGATCCAACTACAATTTTGGTCCACTTT CASSLDPTTILVHF
TRBJ1-2 - - TRBV27 TGTGCCAGCAGCTCACCCTCCGGGACAAATTATGGCTACACCTTC CASSSPSGTNYGYTF
TRBJ1-3 TRBD1 - TRBV19 TGTGCCAGTAGACCCACAGGGGCAGGCGGAAACACCATATATTTT CASRPTGAGGNTIYF
TRBJ2-5 TRBD1 - TRBV7-8 TGTGCCAGCAGCTTCCTAGCCGGGACAGGGGATATTTGGACCCAGTACTTC CASSFLAGTGDIWTQYF
TRBJ1-6 - many TRBV12-3/TRBV12-4 TGTGCCAGCAGCGGACAGCCTTCACCCCTCCACTTT CASSGQPSPLHF
TRBJ1-4 TRBD1 few TRBV5-4 TGTGCCAGCAGCTCCTGGACAGGGGATGGCGAAAAACTGTTTTTT CASSSWTGDGEKLFF
TRBJ2-1 TRBD2 - TRBV27 TGTGCCAGCAGTCGAAGCGGGGGGGCTTACAATGAGCAGTTCTTC CASSRSGGAYNEQFF
TRBJ2-1 TRBD1 once TRBV3-1/TRBV3-2 TGTGCCAGCAGCCAAGATCCGGGACAGCACAATGAGCAGTTCTTC CASSQDPGQHNEQFF
TRBJ1-2 - once TRBV4-1 TGCGCCAGCAGCCAACAGCCTATCAGCCCGGTTGTGAGGTATGGCTACACCTTC CASSQQPISPVVRYGYTF
TRBJ1-4 - - TRBV4-1 TGCGCCAGCAGCCAAGAGCGGGGCATTGAAAAACTGTTTTTT CASSQERGIEKLFF
TRBJ2-7 - - TRBV7-8 TGTGCCAGCAGCTTAGTACCGGACAACTACGAGCAGTACTTC CASSLVPDNYEQYF
TRBJ2-1 - few TRBV2 TGTGCCGGTAGAGCCGCCGGCTCCTACAATGAGCAGTTCTTC CAGRAAGSYNEQFF
TRBJ1-5 - - TRBV6-6 TGTGCCAGCAGTCGGGCCTCTAGCAATCAGCCCCAGCATTTT CASSRASSNQPQHF
TRBJ2-1 - - TRBV9 TGTGCCAGCAGCGTGGGGACTCGAGCCTACAATGAGCAGTTCTTC CASSVGTRAYNEQFF
TRBJ1-5 - few TRBV7-2 TGTGCCAGCAGCTTAGGAGATCAGCCCCAGCATTTT CASSLGDQPQHF
TRBJ1-1 TRBD1 - TRBV18 TGTGCCAGCTCACCGAAATCCGGACAGGGAACTGAAGCTTTCTTT CASSPKSGQGTEAFF
TRBJ1-2 - - TRBV19 TGTGCCAGTAGCACCGGGGGGAACTATGGCTACACCTTC CASSTGGNYGYTF
TRBJ1-2 TRBD1 - TRBV5-1 TGCGCCAGCAGCTTGGACAGGGGTGACTATGGCTACACCTTC CASSLDRGDYGYTF
TRBJ1-3 TRBD1 - TRBV9 TGTGCCAGCAGCCTCCCGGGACAGGCAGACACCATATATTTT CASSLPGQADTIYF
TRBJ1-2 TRBD1 few TRBV2 TGTGCCAGCACCCCAGGGGGCCTCGACTATGGCTACACCTTC CASTPGGLDYGYTF
TRBJ1-5 TRBD1 - TRBV7-6 TGTGCCAGCAGCATGGGACAGGGGAAAAGTCAGCCCCAGCATTTT CASSMGQGKSQPQHF
TRBJ2-5 TRBD2 - TRBV7-3 TGTGCCAGCAGCCCCTGGGGGGGGGAGACCCAGTACTTC CASSPWGGETQYF
TRBJ2-2 TRBD2 - TRBV5-1 TGCGCCAGCAGCAGTACTAGCGGGGGGCAGAACACCGGGGAGCTGTTTTTT CASSSTSGGQNTGELFF
TRBJ2-7 - - TRBV6-6 TGTGCCAGCAGTTACGAGCCCCGGGGAGAGCAGTACTTC CASSYEPRGEQYF
TRBJ1-2 - - TRBV5-1 TGCGCCAGCAGCTTGGAAGGGCCGGGAGGCTACACCTTC CASSLEGPGGYTF